The 6 T cell receptor beta chains listed next were all sequenced from one sample in a study of blood T cell repertoires in COVID-19 (dated by TCRdb to 2019 to 2021). The library was made by the immunoSEQ multiplex PCR assay. TCRdb holds this immuneACCESS table with in-frame rearrangements only. Some clones are missing; in checked studies, unresolved V genes explain under half, and the rest has no known cause. The sample has some 110,000 clones on record, under 85% of them singletons. The ten largest clones add up to 11% to 15% of the sample. Specimen: peripheral blood. These receptors were taken from a woman between 55 and 75 years old with acute or convalescent COVID-19.

The rearrangement links TRBV5-4 to TRBJ2-5; 10 bases line up with TRBD2. The CDR3 runs to 19 residues. The V gene's germline CDR1 is SGHNT and CDR2 YYREEE (reference sequence). V lost 3 bases and J lost 4; bases outside the gene matches: 18. The CDR3 DNA reads as TGTGCCAGCAGCTATCGGTCTAGCGGGAGATTTGGTGGGAGAGAGACCCAGTACTTC. Translated: CASSYRSSGRFGGRETQYF.

Turning to this clone: In the same sample, other DNA sequences code for this CDR3. V usage is TRBV11-2 and J usage is TRBJ2-1; 13 bases line up with TRBD2. CDR1 and CDR2 (germline): SGHAT, FQNNGV. Unmatched junction bases numbered 5, after V lost 4 bases and J lost 5 bases. The CDR3 consists of 16 residues. This chain's CDR3 is CASSSRLAGGNNEQFF. CDR3 bases: TGTGCCAGCAGCTCGAGACTAGCGGGGGGTAACAATGAGCAGTTCTTC.

The chain uses TRBV3-1 (or the pseudogene TRBV3-2) and TRBJ2-1; D is perhaps TRBD1 (5 bases). Trimming shortened V by 0 bases and J by 7 bases, and 13 bases separated the two germline ends. Looked up from germline, CDR1 is LGHDT and CDR2 is YNNKEL (reference sequence). The length of the CDR3 is 15 residues. This CDR3 reads CASSQDWARANEQFF. The CDR3 DNA is TGTGCCAGCAGCCAAGATTGGGCCAGGGCAAATGAGCAGTTCTTC.

The rearrangement joins TRBV3-1 (or the pseudogene TRBV3-2) to TRBJ1-2; D not resolved. The germline V gene has CDR1 LGHDT and CDR2 YNNKEL (reference sequence). This CDR3 comprises 18 residues. V lost 4 bases and J 4 bases, leaving 25 bases between the germline ends. The CDR3 coding sequence is TGTGCCAGCAGCCCCCCTTTTCTCGGGGTTTTGACCTCCTATGGCTACACCTTC. It yields the protein CASSPPFLGVLTSYGYTF.

This clone has just one count. The chain has TRBV20-1 and TRBJ2-1, with D unclear. Per germline, CDR1 DFQATT and CDR2 SNEGSKA (reference sequence). This CDR3 has 11 residues. Trimming pared 3 bases from V and 9 bases from J, leaving 9 bases between. CDR3 bases: TGCAGTGCTAGGCCGGTCATTGAGCAGTTCTTC. It specifies CSARPVIEQFF.

The chain links TRBV7-9 to TRBJ1-2; TRBD1 matches 11 bases. Germline V gives CDR1 SEHNR, CDR2 FQNEAQ (reference sequence). The CDR3 has 18 amino acids. The V and J ends lost 2 bases and 1 base, in that order; junction bases with no gene match: 9. CDR3 loop: CASSLYGQGTGGNYGYTF. The DNA for the CDR3 is TGTGCCAGCAGCTTATATGGTCAGGGGACAGGGGGTAACTATGGCTACACCTTC.